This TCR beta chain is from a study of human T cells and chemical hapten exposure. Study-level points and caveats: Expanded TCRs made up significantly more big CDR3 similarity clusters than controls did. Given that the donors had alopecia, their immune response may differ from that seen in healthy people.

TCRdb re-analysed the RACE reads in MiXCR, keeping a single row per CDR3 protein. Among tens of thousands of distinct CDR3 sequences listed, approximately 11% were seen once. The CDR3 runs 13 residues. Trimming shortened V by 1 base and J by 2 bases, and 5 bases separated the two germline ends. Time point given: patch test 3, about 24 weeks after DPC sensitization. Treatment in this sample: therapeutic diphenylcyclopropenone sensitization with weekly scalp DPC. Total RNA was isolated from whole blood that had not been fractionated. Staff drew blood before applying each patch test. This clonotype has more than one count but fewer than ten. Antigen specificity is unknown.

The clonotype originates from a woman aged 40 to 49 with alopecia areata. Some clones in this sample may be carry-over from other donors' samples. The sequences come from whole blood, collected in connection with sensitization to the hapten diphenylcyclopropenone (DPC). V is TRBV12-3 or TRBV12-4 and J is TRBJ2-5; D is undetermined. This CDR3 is CASSLGSQETQYF. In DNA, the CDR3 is TGTGCCAGCAGTTTAGGGTCGCAAGAGACCCAGTACTTC.